This T cell receptor beta chain originates from a study of T cells in localized non-small cell lung cancer (dated by TCRdb to about 2020). For context, the study as a whole: Comparing tumors with uninvolved tumor-adjacent lungs, the study looked at the T cell repertoires of hundreds of patients with early-stage NSCLC. All 250 or so NSCLC patients in the cohort were treatment-naive and had localized lung tumors that were resected. NSCLC patients had a mean age of approximately 66 years, and around 140 were male and about a hundred female. Broad study findings and their caveats: A median of roughly 50 of the top 100 tumor clones turned up in the paired uninvolved adjacent lung, and about 28 of those clones also ranked among the top 100 of that same adjacent lung. Because the study design was exploratory, TCR variables were selected using unadjusted p-values without false-discovery rate correction. Because multi-region tumor sequencing was not performed, intratumor heterogeneity could not be ruled out. Longer overall survival was associated with higher T cell density in blood, whereas shorter survival was associated with higher clonality in adjacent lung. Uninvolved tumor-adjacent lung showed the highest T cell clonality, higher than tumor, which suggests more focused antigenic responses in the uninvolved tumor-adjacent lung.

TCR beta CDR3 regions were sequenced from DNA using the immunoSEQ Assay. Per the authors' processing: To compute T cell density, TCR beta template counts were normalized to usable DNA, which was estimated by amplifying housekeeping genes. Richness was estimated using the preseqR package, with extrapolation to 400,000 templates for PBMC samples and to 120,000 templates for tissue samples. Clonality was calculated as one minus Pielou's evenness. To identify tissue-enriched TCRs, differential abundance testing was run on productive amino-acid clonotypes with a minimum total count of 5 and an alpha of 0.1. The Jaccard Index and the Morisita Overlap Index were used to quantify repertoire overlap between compartments. GLIPH grouped TCR beta CDR3s together with public tetramer-defined viral CDR3s, and a viral motif had to include at least three viral sequences and show V-gene enrichment. TCRdb obtained this table from immuneACCESS and retained in-frame rearrangements with V and J assigned. These tables miss some clones; where compared with another copy, unresolved V genes account for less than half of the shortfall, and the remainder is unexplained. Clone size and V and J calls were adopted from that table, with D and trimming inferred from the DNA. This sample has some 5,900 clones in its table, and around 26% of those were observed once. The ten largest account for almost 5% of the sample.

A note on this clone: The specificity of this receptor is unknown. There are no base qualities to consult, and no much larger clone falls within one base.

The germline V gene gives CDR1 as SGHVS and CDR2 as FNYEAQ. The CDR3, from cysteine to phenylalanine, totals 15 residues. Of all the DNA, just the CDR3 is kept, 45 bases in frame from base 1. Trimming removed 6 bases from V and 7 bases from J; the gene matches leave 8 bases unexplained. At diagnosis, peripheral blood, uninvolved tumor-adjacent lung and tumor were collected and were preserved as a mix of fresh-frozen and FFPE material. This receptor chain uses TRBV7-6 and TRBJ2-2; 10 central nucleotides agree with TRBD2. This specimen consisted of lung tumor tissue, obtained before any cancer treatment. The receptor's source is a female donor older than 55 with stage I lung adenocarcinoma. The CDR3: CASRPGTSAGGELFF. The base sequence is TGTGCCAGCAGGCCCGGGACTAGCGCTGGCGGGGAGCTGTTTTTT.